The rows below give T cell receptor beta chains drawn from one sample of a study of response to subunit inactivated influenza vaccine. One entry per CDR3 protein, called by TCRdb with MiXCR from the RT-PCR reads. This table holds hundreds of thousands of distinct CDR3 sequences, about 15% found once. Here the sequenced sample was PBMCs from blood, taken around 14 days before vaccination. The origin of the receptors is a man in his forties or fifties who received an inactivated influenza vaccine. CDR3s include the opening cysteine and the closing phenylalanine or tryptophan. A D gene is named only where the DNA matches it firmly. The size of a clone is reported for some rows only, either as once, few or many, or as a class for expanded clones.

v_call	j_call	d_call	clone_size	cdr3_nt	cdr3_aa
TRBV12-3/TRBV12-4	TRBJ2-3	NA	few	TGTGCCAGCAGTTTGAGGCCCTATGGGACAGATACGCAGTATTTT	CASSLRPYGTDTQYF
TRBV19	TRBJ2-7	TRBD2	few	TGTGCCAGTAGTATCTCCGGACTAGCTGGCGAGCAGTACTTC	CASSISGLAGEQYF
TRBV18	TRBJ1-5	TRBD1	NA	TGTGCCAGCTCACCAGGGACAGGGATTGACCAGCCCCAGCATTTT	CASSPGTGIDQPQHF
TRBV7-9	TRBJ1-1	NA	NA	TGTGCCAGCAGCTTTTTGGCCGGGGGTCCTGAAGCTTTCTTT	CASSFLAGGPEAFF
TRBV27	TRBJ2-1	TRBD2	many	TGTGCCAGCAGCTTACTAGCGGGAGGGTCCGACAATGAGCAGTTCTTC	CASSLLAGGSDNEQFF
TRBV9	TRBJ2-2	TRBD2	NA	TGTGCCAGCAGCGCGTCACTAGCGGGAGGGACCGGGGAGCTGTTTTTT	CASSASLAGGTGELFF
TRBV20-1	TRBJ1-2	TRBD1	NA	TGCAGTGTCGACAGGGTACTTGGCTACACCTTC	CSVDRVLGYTF
TRBV19	TRBJ2-1	NA	few	TGTGCCAGTCAGGGGAACCCCTACAATGAGCAGTTCTTC	CASQGNPYNEQFF
TRBV20-1	TRBJ2-2	NA	few	TGCAGTGCTAGAGAGCGTCTAGCTGGGGGAGGTGGGGAGCTGTTTTTT	CSARERLAGGGGELFF
TRBV12-3/TRBV12-4	TRBJ2-7	TRBD1	few	TGTGCCAGCAGCCCGGGACAGGTTCACTACGAGCAGTACTTC	CASSPGQVHYEQYF
TRBV18	TRBJ2-5	NA	NA	TGTGCCAGCTCAAAGACCCAGCAGGGAGGCCAAGAGACCCAGTACTTC	CASSKTQQGGQETQYF
TRBV9	TRBJ2-3	TRBD2	NA	TGTGCCAGCAGCGTAGACTGGACTAGCGAACCTAGCACAGATACGCAGTATTTT	CASSVDWTSEPSTDTQYF
TRBV25-1	TRBJ2-7	NA	NA	TGTGCCAGCAGTGAATATCGCGAGCAGTACTTC	CASSEYREQYF
TRBV11-2	TRBJ2-1	TRBD2	NA	TGTGCCAGCAGCTTCGTGAGTAGCGGGAGAGGTGAGGGGGATGAGCAGTTCTTC	CASSFVSSGRGEGDEQFF
TRBV6-5	TRBJ2-1	TRBD2	few	TGTGCCAGCAGTTACGAGCGCGGGAGCTACAATGAGCAGTTCTTC	CASSYERGSYNEQFF
TRBV11-2	TRBJ1-1	NA	NA	TGTGCCAGCAGTAGGGGGGCCTTCACTGAAGCTTTCTTT	CASSRGAFTEAFF
TRBV7-8	TRBJ2-2	TRBD1	few	TGTGCCAGCAGCTTCCCGGGACAGGGGAGCACCGGGGAGCTGTTTTTT	CASSFPGQGSTGELFF
TRBV24-1	TRBJ2-2	TRBD1	many	TGTGCCACCAGTGATCCGGGACAGGGGACCGGGGAGCTGTTTTTT	CATSDPGQGTGELFF
TRBV7-2	TRBJ2-3	NA	many	TGTGCCAGCACCCTAAAACCTACGACAGATACGCAGTATTTT	CASTLKPTTDTQYF
TRBV20-1	TRBJ2-7	NA	NA	TGCAGTGCTAGCATGAGGGGAACCTACGAGCAGTACTTC	CSASMRGTYEQYF
TRBV4-3	TRBJ1-2	NA	NA	TGCGCCAGCAGCCAAGGGGGGTGGGACCTAAGTAACTATGGCTACACCTTC	CASSQGGWDLSNYGYTF
TRBV7-2	TRBJ2-3	TRBD2	NA	TGTGCCAGCAGCTTGGGGACTAGCGGGGGTGGTATAGATACGCAGTATTTT	CASSLGTSGGGIDTQYF
TRBV19	TRBJ2-1	TRBD2	many	TGTGCCAGTAGTATAGGGACTAGCGGGAGTAATGAGCAGTTCTTC	CASSIGTSGSNEQFF
TRBV6-2/TRBV6-3	TRBJ1-2	NA	few	TGTGCCAGCAGCGCCTTCCAGGCGAACTATGGCTACACCTTC	CASSAFQANYGYTF
TRBV18	TRBJ1-1	NA	few	TGTGCCAGCTCACCTGCGGACTTAACCCCTGAAGCTTTCTTT	CASSPADLTPEAFF
TRBV29-1	TRBJ2-7	NA	few	TGCAGCGTTGGGCCGGGAGCGGACGAGCAGTACTTC	CSVGPGADEQYF
TRBV20-1	TRBJ2-1	NA	few	TGCAGTGCGCCGGGGGCGGCTGAGCAGTTCTTC	CSAPGAAEQFF
TRBV7-2	TRBJ1-5	TRBD1	many	TGTGCCAGCAGCTACCGGACAGGGGACAATCAGCCCCAGCATTTT	CASSYRTGDNQPQHF
TRBV20-1	TRBJ2-3	TRBD1	NA	TGCAGTGCTAAGCCAGGGGGTCCGACAGATACGCAGTATTTT	CSAKPGGPTDTQYF
TRBV6-2/TRBV6-3	TRBJ2-4	NA	once	TGTGCCAGCAGATCCCCGGGGTTAGGCAAAAACATTCAGTACTTC	CASRSPGLGKNIQYF
TRBV9	TRBJ2-1	NA	few	TGTGCCAGCAGCGCCGTCGCTTGGAACAATGAGCAGTTCTTC	CASSAVAWNNEQFF
TRBV5-1	TRBJ2-6	NA	few	TGCGCCAGCAGCTTTCCTGGTGAGGTAGTCCGGAACGTCCTGACTTTC	CASSFPGEVVRNVLTF
TRBV7-2	TRBJ1-3	NA	few	TGTGCCAGCAGCTTACAGGGCCTACCCGGAAACACCATATATTTT	CASSLQGLPGNTIYF